Listed below are T cell receptor beta chains from one sample, sequenced in a study of blood T cells in healthy people across ages. TCRdb reanalysed the 5' RACE reads using MiXCR and keeps one entry per CDR3 protein. Here the sample spans over a million distinct CDR3 sequences, approximately 59% being singletons. What was sequenced was blood. Every receptor here comes from a man between 18 and 35 years old in good health. Each CDR3 is given with its conserved first and last residue. A D gene is named only where the DNA matches it firmly. Clone size is shown for a subset of rows, as once, few, many or a class of expanded clone.

TGTGCCAGCAGCCACTGGGACCAGGATGGGGACTACGAGCAGTACTTC,CASSHWDQDGDYEQYF,-,few,TRBJ2-7,TRBV14
TGCAGTGCAAAGAATTCAGCCATTCACACCTTC,CSAKNSAIHTF,-,-,TRBJ1-2,TRBV20-1
TGTGCCATGGGTGCTGGGGCCAACGTCCTGACTTTC,CAMGAGANVLTF,-,-,TRBJ2-6,TRBV10-3
TGTGCCAGCAGTTACGGGATAAATGCAGAGCAGTACTTC,CASSYGINAEQYF,-,-,TRBJ2-7,TRBV6-5
TGTGCCAGCAGTGCCCCGACTAGCGGAGTATACGAGCAGTACTTC,CASSAPTSGVYEQYF,TRBD2,few,TRBJ2-7,TRBV25-1
TGTGCCAGCATAGTGGCAGGGGGCCTCAATGAGCAGTTCTTC,CASIVAGGLNEQFF,TRBD1,-,TRBJ2-1,TRBV12-3/TRBV12-4
TGTGCCAGCAGTTTTTTAGCACAGGGAGCCTACGAGCAGTACTTC,CASSFLAQGAYEQYF,-,few,TRBJ2-7,TRBV12-3/TRBV12-4
TGTGCCAGCAGTGAAGCTAGGACTCCTTTATACGAGCAGTACTTC,CASSEARTPLYEQYF,-,-,TRBJ2-7,TRBV6-1
TGTGCCACCAGTGATTTTGGTGAGCAGTTCTTC,CATSDFGEQFF,-,-,TRBJ2-1,TRBV24-1
TGTGCCAGCAGGGGACAGGGGCGCCTCTCTGGGGCCAACGTCCTGACTTTC,CASRGQGRLSGANVLTF,TRBD1,-,TRBJ2-6,TRBV6-1
TGTGCCAGCAGCGCCACACCCGGCGGGCGGCAGTACTTC,CASSATPGGRQYF,-,-,TRBJ2-7,TRBV7-2
TGTGCCAGCAGCCAGCCGCAATTAGCCAAAAACATTCAGTACTTC,CASSQPQLAKNIQYF,-,few,TRBJ2-4,TRBV28
TGCGCCAGCAGCCAAGAATTGATCACAGATACGCAGTATTTT,CASSQELITDTQYF,-,few,TRBJ2-3,TRBV4-1
TGTGCCAGCAGCGCACAGGGGTTTGGACACACTGAAGCTTTCTTT,CASSAQGFGHTEAFF,TRBD1,-,TRBJ1-1,TRBV7-2
TGTGCCAGCAGCCAAGATGGGGGCGCAGATACGCAGTATTTT,CASSQDGGADTQYF,-,few,TRBJ2-3,TRBV3-1
TGTGCCAGCTCGGAAGTCGGACAGGGCTTTGGCGAGCAGTACTTC,CASSEVGQGFGEQYF,TRBD1,-,TRBJ2-7,TRBV18
TGTGCCAGCAGTTTATTTACTGGCGAGAGCTCCTACAATGAGCAGTTCTTC,CASSLFTGESSYNEQFF,-,-,TRBJ2-1,TRBV27
TGCAGTGCTAGAGACCTGCGGGCAGGGGTGGGGTACTTC,CSARDLRAGVGYF,-,-,TRBJ2-4,TRBV20-1